The entry that follows covers one TCR beta chain sequence. What it binds is unknown. CDR1 SNHLY and CDR2 FYNNEI come from the germline V gene. J was trimmed by 11 bases and V by 9 bases; bases with no gene match: 9. This CDR3 spans 11 amino acids. This cohort consisted of healthy bone marrow donors. These data belong to a study of cytomegalovirus exposure and HLA in healthy donors. Points from the study as a whole: It emerged from a later analysis that several of the most significant clusters appeared to be linked to common viral pathogens.

PCR involved 60 Vbeta and 13 Jbeta primers. This table comes from immunoSEQ multiplex PCR, and its TCRdb copy is limited to in-frame clones, with some not included. The sample includes more than 75,000 clones, roughly 74% seen only once; the top ten take approximately 5.7%. The chain couples TRBV2 to TRBJ1-2, with 7 bases identical to TRBD1. The sample taken for sequencing was PBMCs. This TCR was sampled from a woman between 50 and 59 years old in good health and CMV-seropositive. For the CDR3, the DNA is TGTGCCAGTAAACGGACAGGCGAGTACACCTTC. This encodes CASKRTGEYTF.